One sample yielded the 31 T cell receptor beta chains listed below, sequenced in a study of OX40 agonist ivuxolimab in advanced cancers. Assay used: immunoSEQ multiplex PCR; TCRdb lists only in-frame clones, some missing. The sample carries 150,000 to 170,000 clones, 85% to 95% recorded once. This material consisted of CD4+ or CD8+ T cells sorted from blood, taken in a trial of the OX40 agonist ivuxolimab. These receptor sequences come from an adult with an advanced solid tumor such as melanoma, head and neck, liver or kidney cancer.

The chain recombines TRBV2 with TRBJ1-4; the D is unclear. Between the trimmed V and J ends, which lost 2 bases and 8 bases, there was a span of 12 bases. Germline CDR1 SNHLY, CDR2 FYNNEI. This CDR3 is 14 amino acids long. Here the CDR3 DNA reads TGTGCCAGCAGTGAATTACGGGTTTCCGAAAAACTGTTTTTT. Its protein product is CASSELRVSEKLFF.

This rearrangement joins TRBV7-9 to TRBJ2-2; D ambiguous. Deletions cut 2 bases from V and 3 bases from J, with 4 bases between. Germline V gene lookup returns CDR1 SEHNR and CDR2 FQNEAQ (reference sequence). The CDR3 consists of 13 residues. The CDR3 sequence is CASSLFDTGELFF. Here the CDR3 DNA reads TGTGCCAGCAGCTTATTCGACACCGGGGAGCTGTTTTTT.

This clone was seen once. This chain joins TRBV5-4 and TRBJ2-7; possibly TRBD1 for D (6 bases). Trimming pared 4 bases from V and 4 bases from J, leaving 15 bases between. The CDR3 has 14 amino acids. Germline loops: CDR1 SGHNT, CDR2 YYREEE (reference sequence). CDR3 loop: CASSPGGRGYEQYF. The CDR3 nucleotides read TGTGCCAGCAGCCCTGGTGGCAGGGGATACGAGCAGTACTTC.

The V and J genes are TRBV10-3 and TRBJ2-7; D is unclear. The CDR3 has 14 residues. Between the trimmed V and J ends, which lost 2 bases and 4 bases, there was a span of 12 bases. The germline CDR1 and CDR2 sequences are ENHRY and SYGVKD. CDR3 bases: TGTGCCATCAGTGAGGCTAATGCAAGGTACGAGCAGTACTTC. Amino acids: CAISEANARYEQYF.

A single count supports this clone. The DNA of the CDR3 is TGTGCCAGCAGTGAACGGCCCGGGAAGGGCCTAGCTGGAACAGATACGCAGTATTTT. Amino acid sequence: CASSERPGKGLAGTDTQYF. The genes are TRBV6-1 and TRBJ2-3; D is perhaps TRBD2 (5 bases). Germline V gene lookup returns CDR1 MNHNS and CDR2 SASEGT. The CDR3 extends over 19 amino acids. The germline V and J ends were trimmed by 2 bases and 3 bases, with 24 bases remaining between them.

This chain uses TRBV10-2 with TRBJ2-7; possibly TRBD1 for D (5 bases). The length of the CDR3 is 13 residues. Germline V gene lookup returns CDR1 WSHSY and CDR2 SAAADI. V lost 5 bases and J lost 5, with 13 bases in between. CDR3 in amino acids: CASSLSRAHEQYF. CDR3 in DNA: TGCGCCAGCAGTCTTTCCAGGGCCCACGAGCAGTACTTC.

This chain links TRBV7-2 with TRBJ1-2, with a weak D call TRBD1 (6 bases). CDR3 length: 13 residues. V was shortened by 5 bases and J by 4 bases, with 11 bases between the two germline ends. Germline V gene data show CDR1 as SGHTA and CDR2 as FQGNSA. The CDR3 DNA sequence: TGTGCCAGCAGCGTCCGGGGGGCCTATGGCTACACCTTC. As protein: CASSVRGAYGYTF.

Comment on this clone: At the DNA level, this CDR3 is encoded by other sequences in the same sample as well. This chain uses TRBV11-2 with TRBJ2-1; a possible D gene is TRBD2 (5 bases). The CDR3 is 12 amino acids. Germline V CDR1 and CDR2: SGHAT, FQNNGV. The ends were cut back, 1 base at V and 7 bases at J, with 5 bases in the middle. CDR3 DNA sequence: TGTGCCAGCAGCTTAGCGGGAAATGAGCAGTTCTTC. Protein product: CASSLAGNEQFF.

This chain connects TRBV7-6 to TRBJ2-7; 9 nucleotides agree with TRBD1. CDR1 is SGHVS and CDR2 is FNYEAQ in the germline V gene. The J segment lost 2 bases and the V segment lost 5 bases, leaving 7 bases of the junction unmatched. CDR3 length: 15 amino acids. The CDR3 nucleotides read TGTGCCAGCAGCGGTGGGACAGGGACGGCCTACGAGCAGTACTTC. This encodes CASSGGTGTAYEQYF.

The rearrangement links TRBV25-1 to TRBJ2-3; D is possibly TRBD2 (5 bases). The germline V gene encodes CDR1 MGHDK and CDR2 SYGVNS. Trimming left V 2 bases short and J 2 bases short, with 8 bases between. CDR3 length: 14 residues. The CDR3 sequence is CASSEPGYTDTQYF. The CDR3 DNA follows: TGTGCCAGCAGTGAACCGGGGTACACAGATACGCAGTATTTT.

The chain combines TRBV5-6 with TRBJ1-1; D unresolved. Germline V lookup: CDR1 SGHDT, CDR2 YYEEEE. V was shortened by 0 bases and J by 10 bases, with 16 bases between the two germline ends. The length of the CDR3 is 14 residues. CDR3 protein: CASSLGAGTVGAFF. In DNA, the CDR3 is TGTGCCAGCAGCTTGGGGGCAGGTACGGTGGGAGCTTTCTTT. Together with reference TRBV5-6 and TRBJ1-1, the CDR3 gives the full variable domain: DAGVTQSPTHLIKTRGQQVTLRCSPKSGHDTVSWYQQALGQGPQFIFQYYEEEERQRGNFPDRFSGHQFPNYSSELNVNALLLGDSALYLCASSLGAGTVGAFFGQGTRLTVV.

For the CDR3, the DNA is TGTGCCAGCAGTTTAGCCGCCGGGACTAGCGGGAGACTTTTATTCGCCAAAAACATTCAGTACTTC. Protein sequence: CASSLAAGTSGRLLFAKNIQYF. The gene calls are TRBV28 and TRBJ2-4; TRBD2 agrees at 14 bases. This CDR3 has 22 residues. V was clipped by 2 bases and J by 1 base; unmatched bases: 16. Germline CDR1 MDHEN, CDR2 SYDVKM.

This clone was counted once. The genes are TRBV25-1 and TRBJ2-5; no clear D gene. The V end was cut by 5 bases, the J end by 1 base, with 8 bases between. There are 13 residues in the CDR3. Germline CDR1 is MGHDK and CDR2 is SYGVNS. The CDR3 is CASSIPSQETQYF. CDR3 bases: TGTGCCAGCAGTATCCCGTCCCAAGAGACCCAGTACTTC.

CDR3 sequence (DNA): TGTGCCAGCAGTCCCCCAAAAAATGAGCAGTTCTTC. This sequence encodes CASSPPKNEQFF. This chain uses TRBV28 with TRBJ2-1; D gene uncertain. Germline assignment: CDR1 MDHEN and CDR2 SYDVKM. Trimming cost V 5 bases and J 7 bases, with 9 bases left between them. The CDR3 sequence is 12 residues long.

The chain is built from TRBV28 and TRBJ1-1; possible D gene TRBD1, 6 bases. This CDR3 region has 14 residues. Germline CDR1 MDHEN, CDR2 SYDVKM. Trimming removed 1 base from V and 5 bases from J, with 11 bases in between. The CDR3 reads CASSLLGAGTEAFF. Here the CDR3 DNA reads TGTGCCAGCAGTTTATTGGGGGCAGGGACTGAAGCTTTCTTT.

CDR3: CAWRGGGRTYNEQFF. CDR3 in DNA: TGTGCCTGGAGAGGGGGCGGGCGGACCTACAATGAGCAGTTCTTC. The V call is TRBV30, the J call TRBJ2-1; 7 nucleotides align to TRBD1. The J segment lost 2 bases and the V segment lost 3 bases, leaving 7 bases of the junction unmatched. Germline V gene sequence: CDR1 GTSNPN, CDR2 SVGIG (reference sequence). This CDR3 contains 15 residues.

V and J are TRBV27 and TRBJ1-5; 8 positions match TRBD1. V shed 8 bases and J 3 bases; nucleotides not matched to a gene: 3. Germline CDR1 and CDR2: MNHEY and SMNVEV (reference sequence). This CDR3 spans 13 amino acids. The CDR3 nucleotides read TGTGCCAGCTGGACAGGGCCCAATCAGCCCCAGCATTTT. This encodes CASWTGPNQPQHF.

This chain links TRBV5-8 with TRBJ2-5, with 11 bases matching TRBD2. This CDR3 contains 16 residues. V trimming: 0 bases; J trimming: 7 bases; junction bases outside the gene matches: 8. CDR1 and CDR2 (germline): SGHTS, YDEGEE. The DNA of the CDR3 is TGTGCCAGCAGCTTGGCCACTAGCGGGGGCCCCCGGACCCAGTACTTC. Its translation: CASSLATSGGPRTQYF. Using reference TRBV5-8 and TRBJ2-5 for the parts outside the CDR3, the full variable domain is EAGVTQSPTHLIKTRGQQATLRCSPISGHTSVYWYQQALGLGLQFLLWYDEGEERNRGNFPPRFSGRQFPNYSSELNVNALELEDSALYLCASSLATSGGPRTQYFGPGTRLLVL.

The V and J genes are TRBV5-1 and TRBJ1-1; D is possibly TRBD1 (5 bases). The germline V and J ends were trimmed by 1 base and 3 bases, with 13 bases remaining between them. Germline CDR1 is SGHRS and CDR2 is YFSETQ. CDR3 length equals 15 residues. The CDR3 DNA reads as TGCGCCAGCAGCTTGTTCCAGGGTAGTGACACTGAAGCTTTCTTT. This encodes CASSLFQGSDTEAFF.

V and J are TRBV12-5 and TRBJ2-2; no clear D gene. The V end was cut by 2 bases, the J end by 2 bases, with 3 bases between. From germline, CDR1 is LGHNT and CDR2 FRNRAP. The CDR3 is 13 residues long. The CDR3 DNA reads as TGTGCTAGTGGTTTGCCAAACACCGGGGAGCTGTTTTTT. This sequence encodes CASGLPNTGELFF.

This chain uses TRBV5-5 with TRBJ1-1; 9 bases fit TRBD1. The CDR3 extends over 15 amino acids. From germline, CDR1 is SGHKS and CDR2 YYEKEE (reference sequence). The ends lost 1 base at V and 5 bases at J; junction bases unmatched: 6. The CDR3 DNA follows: TGTGCCAGCAGCTTGTTAGGGACAGGGCTGACTGAAGCTTTCTTT. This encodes CASSLLGTGLTEAFF.

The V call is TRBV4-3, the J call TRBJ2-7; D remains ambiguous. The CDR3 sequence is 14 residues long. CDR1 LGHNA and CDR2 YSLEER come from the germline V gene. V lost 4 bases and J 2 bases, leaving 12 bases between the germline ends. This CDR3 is CASSPYSEAYEQYF. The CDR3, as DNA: TGCGCCAGCAGCCCCTACAGTGAGGCCTACGAGCAGTACTTC.

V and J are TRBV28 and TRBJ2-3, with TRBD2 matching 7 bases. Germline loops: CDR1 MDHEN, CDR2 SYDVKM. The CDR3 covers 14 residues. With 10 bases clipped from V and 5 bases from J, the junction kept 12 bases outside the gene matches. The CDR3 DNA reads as TGTGCCATCGGCCCGGCGGGAGAAAGAGATACGCAGTATTTT. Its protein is CAIGPAGERDTQYF.

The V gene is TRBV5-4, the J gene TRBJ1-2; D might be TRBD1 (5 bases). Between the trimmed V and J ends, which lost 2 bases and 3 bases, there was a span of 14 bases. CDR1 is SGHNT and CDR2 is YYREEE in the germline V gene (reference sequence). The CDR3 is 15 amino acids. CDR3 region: CASSFLGDSYYGYTF. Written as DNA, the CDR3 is TGTGCCAGCAGCTTTCTAGGGGATTCCTACTATGGCTACACCTTC.

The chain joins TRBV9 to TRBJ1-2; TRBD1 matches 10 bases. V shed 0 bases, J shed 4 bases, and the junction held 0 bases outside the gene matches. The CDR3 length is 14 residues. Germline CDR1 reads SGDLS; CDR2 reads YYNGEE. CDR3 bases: TGTGCCAGCAGCGTAGGGGACAGGGGCTATGGCTACACCTTC. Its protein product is CASSVGDRGYGYTF.

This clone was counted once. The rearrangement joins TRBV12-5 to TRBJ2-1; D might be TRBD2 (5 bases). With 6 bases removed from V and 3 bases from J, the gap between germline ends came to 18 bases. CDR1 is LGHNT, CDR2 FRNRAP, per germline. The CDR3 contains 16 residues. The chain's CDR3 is CASGSPRVGSYNEQFF. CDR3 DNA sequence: TGTGCTAGTGGCTCGCCCCGGGTTGGGAGCTACAATGAGCAGTTCTTC.

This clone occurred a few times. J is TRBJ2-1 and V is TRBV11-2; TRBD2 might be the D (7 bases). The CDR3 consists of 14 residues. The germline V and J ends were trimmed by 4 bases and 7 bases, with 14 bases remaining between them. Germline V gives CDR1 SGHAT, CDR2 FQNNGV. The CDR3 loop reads CASSSGGPGNEQFF. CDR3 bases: TGTGCCAGCAGCTCCGGGGGGCCGGGAAATGAGCAGTTCTTC.

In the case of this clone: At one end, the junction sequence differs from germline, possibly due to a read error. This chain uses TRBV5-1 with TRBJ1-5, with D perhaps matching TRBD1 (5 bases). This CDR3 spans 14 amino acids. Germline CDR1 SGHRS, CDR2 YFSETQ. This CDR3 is CASSFGTTAQPQHF. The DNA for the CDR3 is TGTGCCAGCAGCTTCGGGACCACAGCACAGCCCCAGCATTTT.

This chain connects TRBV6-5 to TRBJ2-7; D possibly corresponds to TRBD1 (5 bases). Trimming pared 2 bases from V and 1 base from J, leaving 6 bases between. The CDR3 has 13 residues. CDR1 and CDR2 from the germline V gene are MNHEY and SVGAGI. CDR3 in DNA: TGTGCCAGCAGTTACGACAGTTCCTACGAGCAGTACTTC. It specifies CASSYDSSYEQYF.

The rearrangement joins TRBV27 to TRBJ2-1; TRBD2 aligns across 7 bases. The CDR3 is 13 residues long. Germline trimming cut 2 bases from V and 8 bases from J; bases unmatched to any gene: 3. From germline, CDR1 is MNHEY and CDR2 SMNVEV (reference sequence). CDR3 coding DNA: TGTGCCAGCAGTTTACAGCGGGAAGATGAGCAGTTCTTC. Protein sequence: CASSLQREDEQFF.

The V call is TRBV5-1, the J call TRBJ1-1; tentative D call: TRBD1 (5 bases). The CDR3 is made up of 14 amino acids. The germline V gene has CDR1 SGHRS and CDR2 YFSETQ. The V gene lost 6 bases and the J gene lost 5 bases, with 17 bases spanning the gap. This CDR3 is CASTTSGGGTEAFF. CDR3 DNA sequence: TGCGCCAGCACCACCAGTGGGGGAGGGACTGAAGCTTTCTTT.